A single TCR beta chain is shown here with its context. What it binds is not known. This specimen comes from a study of identifying expanded T cells in peripheral blood. Study conclusions and caveats: Clone count variance between roughly 2-week samples rose with total template count.

This CDR3 contains 15 residues. J lost 2 bases, V lost 1 base, and 1 base had no gene match. CDR1 and CDR2 (germline): SGHTA, FQGNSA. Measured with immunoSEQ multiplex PCR; TCRdb has only the in-frame clones, and not every one. The sample holds some 130,000 clones, around 88% seen once. The rearrangement links TRBV7-2 to TRBJ1-2, with 10 positions matching TRBD1. The sequence was collected from a person aged 18 to 70 in good health. The sequencing sample was made of blood. This CDR3 is CASSLGGQGNYGYTF. The CDR3 DNA follows: TGTGCCAGCAGCTTAGGGGGACAGGGGAACTATGGCTACACCTTC.